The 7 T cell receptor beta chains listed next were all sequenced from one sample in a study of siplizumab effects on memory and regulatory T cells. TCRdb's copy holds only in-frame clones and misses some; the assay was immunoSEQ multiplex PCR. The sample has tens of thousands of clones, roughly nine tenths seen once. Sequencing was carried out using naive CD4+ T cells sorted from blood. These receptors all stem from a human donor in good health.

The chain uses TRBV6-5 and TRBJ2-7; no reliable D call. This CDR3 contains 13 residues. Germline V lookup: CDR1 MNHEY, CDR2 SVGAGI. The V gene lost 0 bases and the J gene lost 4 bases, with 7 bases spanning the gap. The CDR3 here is CASSYSISYEQYF. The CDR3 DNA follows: TGTGCCAGCAGTTACTCGATTTCTTACGAGCAGTACTTC.

CDR3 in DNA: TGTGCCTGGAGGGGCCCCTCCGAGGGTCAGCCCCAGCATTTT. Protein sequence: CAWRGPSEGQPQHF. This sequence joins TRBV30 and TRBJ1-5; no clear D. CDR1 is GTSNPN, CDR2 SVGIG, per germline (reference sequence). Between the trimmed V and J ends, which lost 3 bases and 6 bases, there was a span of 15 bases. The CDR3 totals 14 residues.

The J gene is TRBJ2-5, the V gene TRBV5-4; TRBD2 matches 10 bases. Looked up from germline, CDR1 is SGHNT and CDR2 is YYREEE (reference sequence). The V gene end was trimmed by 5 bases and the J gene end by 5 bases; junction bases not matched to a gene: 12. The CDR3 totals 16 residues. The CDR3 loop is CASSSRAGGPGETQYF. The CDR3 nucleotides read TGTGCCAGCAGTTCCCGAGCGGGAGGGCCTGGTGAGACCCAGTACTTC.

CDR3 amino acids: CASSPGQEKAFF. The CDR3 DNA sequence: TGTGCCAGTAGCCCGGGACAGGAGAAAGCTTTCTTT. The V and J genes are TRBV19 and TRBJ1-1, with 8 bases fitting TRBD1. Germline V gene lookup returns CDR1 LNHDA and CDR2 SQIVND (reference sequence). The trim removed 6 bases at V and 9 bases at J, leaving 6 bases unmatched. This CDR3 has 12 residues.

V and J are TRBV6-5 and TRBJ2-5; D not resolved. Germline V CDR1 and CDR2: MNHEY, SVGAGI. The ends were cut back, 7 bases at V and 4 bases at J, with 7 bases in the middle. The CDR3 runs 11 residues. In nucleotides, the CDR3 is TGTGCCAGCAAATATGGAGAGACCCAGTACTTC. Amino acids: CASKYGETQYF.

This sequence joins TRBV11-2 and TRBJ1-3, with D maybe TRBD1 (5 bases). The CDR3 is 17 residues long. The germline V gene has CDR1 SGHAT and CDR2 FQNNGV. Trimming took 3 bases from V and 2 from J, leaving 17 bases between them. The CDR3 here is CASSFFVGSGAGNTIYF. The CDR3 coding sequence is TGTGCCAGCAGCTTTTTCGTTGGATCGGGGGCTGGAAACACCATATATTTT.

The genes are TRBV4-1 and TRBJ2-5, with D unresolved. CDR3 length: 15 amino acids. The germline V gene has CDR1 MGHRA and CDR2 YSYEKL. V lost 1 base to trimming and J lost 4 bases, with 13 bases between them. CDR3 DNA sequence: TGCGCCAGCAGCCAAGGAAACTCGGTCCGAGAGACCCAGTACTTC. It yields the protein CASSQGNSVRETQYF.